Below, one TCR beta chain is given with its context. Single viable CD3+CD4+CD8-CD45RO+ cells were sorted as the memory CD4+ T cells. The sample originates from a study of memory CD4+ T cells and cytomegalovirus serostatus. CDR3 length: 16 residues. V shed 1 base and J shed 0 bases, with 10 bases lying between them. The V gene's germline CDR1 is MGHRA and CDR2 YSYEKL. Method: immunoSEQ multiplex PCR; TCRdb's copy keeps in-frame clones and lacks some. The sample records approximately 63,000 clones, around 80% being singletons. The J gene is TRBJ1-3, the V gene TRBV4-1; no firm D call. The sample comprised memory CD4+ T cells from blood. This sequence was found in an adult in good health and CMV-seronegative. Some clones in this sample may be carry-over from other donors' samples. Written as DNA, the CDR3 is TGCGCCAGCAGCCAAGTGGCGGGTATCTCTGGAAACACCATATATTTT. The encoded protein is CASSQVAGISGNTIYF.